The 10 T cell receptor beta chains presented below share a single source sample, sequenced in a study of T-cell reconstitution after alpha-beta-depleted transplantation in children. As it was prepared, the TCRbeta library received unique molecular identifiers. TCRdb fed the PCR reads into MiXCR, producing one record per CDR3 protein. The top ten clones hold 4% to 5.5% of a sample with about 250,000 distinct CDR3 sequences, 20% to 30% of them seen once. The sample was PBMCs, mostly from graft donor cells, taken 360 days after TCRalphabeta/CD19-depleted stem cell transplant. Receptors were obtained from a female patient aged 2-9 years who had a stem cell transplant for congenital amegakaryocytic thrombocytopenia, so the T cells may come from the graft donor.

The chain combines TRBV2 with TRBJ2-2; 10 nucleotides line up with TRBD2. This CDR3 is 14 amino acids long. J gave up 3 bases and V 6 bases, and 1 base lay outside the gene matches. Germline V CDR1 and CDR2: SNHLY, FYNNEI. In DNA form, the CDR3 reads TGTGCCAGCAGAAGCGGGGGGGACACCGGGGAGCTGTTTTTT. Protein sequence: CASRSGGDTGELFF. Full variable domain (missing parts from reference TRBV2 and TRBJ2-2): EPEVTQTPSHQVTQMGQEVILRCVPISNHLYFYWYRQILGQKVEFLVSFYNNEISEKSEIFDDQFSVERPDGSNFTLKIRSTKLEDSAMYFCASRSGGDTGELFFGEGSRLTVL.

This chain connects TRBV2 to TRBJ2-1; the D gene is possibly TRBD1 (6 bases). This CDR3 spans 14 amino acids. V lost 2 bases and J 5 bases, leaving 10 bases between the germline ends. The germline CDR1 and CDR2 sequences are SNHLY and FYNNEI. This CDR3 reads CASSERAGDNEQFF. The CDR3 DNA is TGTGCCAGCAGTGAAAGGGCAGGGGACAATGAGCAGTTCTTC.

The chain joins TRBV12-3 or TRBV12-4 to TRBJ2-7; TRBD1 agrees at 9 bases. The CDR3 loop spans 14 amino acids. Trimming took 6 bases from V and 5 from J; bases not matched to a gene: 8. CDR3 sequence: CASRQQGAIHEQYF. In nucleotides, the CDR3 is TGTGCCAGCAGACAACAGGGGGCTATACACGAGCAGTACTTC.

The chain joins TRBV6-6 to TRBJ1-3; D is ambiguous. CDR3 length: 13 residues. Germline CDR1 and CDR2: MNHNY and SVGAGI (reference sequence). The V gene lost 8 bases and the J gene lost 0 bases, with 8 bases spanning the gap. The CDR3 loop is CASQTFSGNTIYF. In DNA form, the CDR3 reads TGTGCCAGCCAAACCTTCTCTGGAAACACCATATATTTT.

This clonotype has more than one count but fewer than ten. The rearrangement joins TRBV20-1 to TRBJ2-7; perhaps D is TRBD1 or TRBD2 (5 bases each). The germline V gene encodes CDR1 DFQATT and CDR2 SNEGSKA (reference sequence). CDR3 length equals 12 residues. V was shortened by 6 bases and J by 2 bases, with 11 bases between the two germline ends. The CDR3 DNA reads TGCAGTGCGGGGGATTTTCCCTACGAGCAGTACTTC. Amino acid sequence: CSAGDFPYEQYF.

In this sample, this clonotype turned up a few times. This chain links TRBV5-1 with TRBJ1-1; D unclear. The CDR3 sequence is 14 residues long. Trimming shortened V by 4 bases and J by 1 base, and 11 bases separated the two germline ends. Germline V gene sequence: CDR1 SGHRS, CDR2 YFSETQ. DNA for the CDR3: TGCGCCAGCAGCACCTGGACGGCGAACACTGAAGCTTTCTTT. Amino acids: CASSTWTANTEAFF.

The CDR3 region has the DNA TGTGCCAGCAGTCCCCACGGGACAGGGAAAGAGACCCAGTACTTC. Translated: CASSPHGTGKETQYF. This chain uses TRBV27 with TRBJ2-5, with TRBD1 matching 9 bases. The CDR3 has 15 amino acids. Losses at the gene ends were 5 bases for V and 3 bases for J; bases not matched to a gene: 7. Germline CDR1 is MNHEY and CDR2 is SMNVEV (reference sequence).

This clonotype was counted between two and nine times. The CDR3 nucleotides are TGTGCCAGCAGTTCCGACGGCCCCGGTCTGTTTTTT. This gives the protein CASSSDGPGLFF. This chain uses TRBV12-3 or TRBV12-4 with TRBJ1-4, with unresolved D. This CDR3 spans 12 amino acids. V was trimmed by 4 bases and J by 14 bases, leaving 14 bases between them.

This clonotype was picked up a small number of times. The rearrangement uses TRBV15 and TRBJ1-2, with D unclear. This CDR3 is built from 14 residues. Per the germline V gene, CDR1 is LNHNV and CDR2 is YYDKDF (reference sequence). Trimming took 0 bases from V and 4 from J, leaving 9 bases between them. CDR3 DNA: TGTGCCACCAGCAGAGAGGCGGGTAGCTATGGCTACACCTTC. It encodes CATSREAGSYGYTF.

This chain uses TRBV11-2 with TRBJ2-5, with D uncertain. The CDR3 runs 13 residues. CDR1 and CDR2 from the germline V gene are SGHAT and FQNNGV. V was pared by 0 bases and J by 4 bases, with 6 bases between. Here the CDR3 reads CASSLDLTETQYF. DNA for the CDR3: TGTGCCAGCAGCTTAGATCTTACAGAGACCCAGTACTTC. The full variable domain, completed using reference TRBV11-2 and TRBJ2-5, is EAGVAQSPRYKIIEKRQSVAFWCNPISGHATLYWYQQILGQGPKLLIQFQNNGVVDDSQLPKDRFSAERLKGVDSTLKIQPAKLEDSAVYLCASSLDLTETQYFGPGTRLLVL.